This TCR beta chain comes out of a study of T cell repertoires in cytomegalovirus infection. This clonotype showed up just a few times. Its antigen is not known. The study, taken as a whole, reports: The study identified carriers of CMV plus the relevant HLA from cumulative public TCR beta family frequency.

A single record per CDR3 protein comes from TCRdb applying MiXCR to the reads. The sample records 300,000 or so distinct CDR3 sequences, roughly 25% being singletons. The clonotype originates from a human donor in good health (CMV status not recorded). Some clones in this sample may be carry-over from other donors' samples. This sample comprised cultured PBMCs, obtained from culture after CMV antigen stimulation.

This CDR3 reads CSAHRGLGGNTIYF. The CDR3 region has the DNA TGCAGTGCTCACAGGGGGCTCGGTGGAAACACCATATATTTT. This chain joins TRBV20-1 and TRBJ1-3, with 9 bases lining up with TRBD1. This CDR3 region has 14 residues. Germline V gene sequence: CDR1 DFQATT, CDR2 SNEGSKA (reference sequence). Trimming at V came to 5 bases and at J to 3 bases, leaving 5 bases not matched to a gene.